This T cell receptor beta chain was sequenced during a study of response to subunit inactivated influenza vaccine. This clonotype showed up just a few times. CDR1 LGHNA and CDR2 YNFKEQ come from the germline V gene. Between the trimmed V and J ends, which lost 3 bases and 5 bases, there was a span of 9 bases. CDR3 length: 13 amino acids. From the RT-PCR reads, TCRdb called clonotypes with MiXCR, one entry per CDR3 protein. This table holds about 620,000 distinct CDR3 sequences, 11% found once. In addition, the sample was reused for a study of T cells expressing NK-cell markers. As that study records: A 5'RACE template switching approach incorporating UMIs was used to make TCR beta cDNA.

This TCR was recovered from a man in his fifties who received an inactivated influenza vaccine. The V and J genes are TRBV4-2 and TRBJ2-3, with unresolved D. The material sequenced was PBMCs from blood, taken on the day of vaccination. CDR3 sequence: CASSHRVGDTQYF. Here the CDR3 DNA reads TGTGCCAGCAGCCACCGCGTCGGAGATACGCAGTATTTT.